One sample yielded the 14 T cell receptor beta chains listed below, sequenced in a study of CD8+CD57+ T cells in acquired aplastic anemia. TCR beta VDJ combinations and CDR3 sequences were profiled from genomic DNA. TCRdb re-called the reads through MiXCR, storing one row per CDR3 protein. Of about 240,000 distinct CDR3 sequences listed, approximately 45% are singletons. It was patients with CD8+CD57+ cell expansion by flow cytometry who were chosen for sequencing. Sequencing was done on a sample of sorted CD4+, CD8+, or CD8+CD57+ T cells (not recorded which) from PBMCs. These receptors originate from a human donor with aplastic anemia.

This clonotype has at least ten counts. An end of the junction does not agree with germline; a read error may underlie this. This chain connects TRBV7-7 to TRBJ2-3; D is uncertain. Germline V CDR1 and CDR2: SSHAT, FNYEAQ (reference sequence). The CDR3 runs to 13 residues. The CDR3 bases are TGTGCTAGCAGCCCCTCCGTGGGTGATACGCAGTATTTT. It encodes CASSPSVGDTQYF.

The gene calls are TRBV25-1 and TRBJ1-6; possibly TRBD1 for D (5 bases). Trimming shortened V by 1 base and J by 10 bases, and 14 bases separated the two germline ends. The CDR3 length is 15 residues. Looked up from germline, CDR1 is MGHDK and CDR2 is SYGVNS. CDR3 sequence: CASSEWGTSESPLHF. DNA for the CDR3: TGTGCCAGCAGTGAATGGGGCACTTCGGAATCACCCCTCCACTTT.

V gene TRBV6-6 combines with J gene TRBJ1-5; D is possibly TRBD1 (6 bases). CDR3 length: 14 residues. Germline V gene lookup returns CDR1 MNHNY and CDR2 SVGAGI (reference sequence). Trimming left V 7 bases short and J 4 bases short, with 14 bases between. The CDR3 DNA reads as TGTGCCAGCACCGAGGGGGTAAAGAATCAGCCCCAGCATTTT. Translated, it gives CASTEGVKNQPQHF.

There are a few counts of this clonotype. Just one base apart from a much larger clone, this may be a read error. The CDR3: CASSPPSINNEQLF. In DNA, the CDR3 is TGTGCCAGCTCCCCGCCATCGATTAACAATGAGCAGCTCTTC. This chain joins TRBV2 and TRBJ2-1; D is undetermined. The germline CDR1 and CDR2 sequences are SNHLY and FYNNEI. The CDR3 has 14 amino acids.

This clonotype was recorded many times. V usage is TRBV14 and J usage is TRBJ2-7, with 8 bases identical to TRBD1. CDR3 size: 16 residues. V shed 1 base, J shed 2 bases, and the junction held 7 bases outside the gene matches. Per germline, CDR1 SGHDN and CDR2 FVKESK. CDR3 DNA sequence: TGTGCCAGCAGCCAAGTGTTTGGACAGGGAACCTACGAGCAGTACTTC. This sequence encodes CASSQVFGQGTYEQYF.

This chain joins TRBV27 and TRBJ2-7; 12 nucleotides align to TRBD2. Germline V CDR1 and CDR2: MNHEY, SMNVEV (reference sequence). The CDR3 spans 14 residues. The V and J ends lost 8 bases and 6 bases, in that order; junction bases with no gene match: 8. The CDR3 loop reads CASGKPGLAGEQYF. DNA for the CDR3: TGTGCCAGCGGCAAACCGGGACTAGCGGGCGAGCAGTACTTC.

This clonotype was detected a few times. The J gene is TRBJ1-5, the V gene TRBV28, with 10 positions matching TRBD1. The germline gives CDR1 MDHEN, CDR2 SYDVKM. This CDR3 comprises 16 residues. After removal of 2 bases from V and 6 bases from J, the junction contained 7 bases not matched to a gene. The CDR3 reads CASSLTETGGGQPQHF. The CDR3 DNA is TGTGCCAGCAGTTTAACCGAGACAGGGGGCGGTCAGCCCCAGCATTTT.

This clonotype appeared many times. The chain uses TRBV2 and TRBJ1-5; 7 bases are a match to TRBD1. The CDR3 is 15 amino acids. Germline CDR1 and CDR2: SNHLY and FYNNEI. The V gene end was trimmed by 6 bases and the J gene end by 3 bases; junction bases not matched to a gene: 8. CDR3 amino acids: CASRWDRNINQPQHF. Here the CDR3 DNA reads TGTGCCAGCAGATGGGACAGAAACATCAATCAGCCCCAGCATTTT.

This clonotype has ten or more counts. The V gene is TRBV6-1, the J gene TRBJ2-7, with D possibly matching TRBD1 (5 bases). V was clipped by 1 base and J by 0 bases, with 7 bases between them. The CDR3 loop spans 14 amino acids. CDR1 is MNHNS, CDR2 SASEGT, per germline. The CDR3 protein is CASSEEGRSYEQYF. The CDR3 nucleotides are TGTGCCAGCAGTGAAGAGGGGCGCTCCTACGAGCAGTACTTC.

This chain joins TRBV12-3 or TRBV12-4 and TRBJ1-5; 8 nucleotides match TRBD1. There are 17 residues in the CDR3. J lost 5 bases, V lost 0 bases, and 9 bases had no gene match. The CDR3 is CASSLARGRGLDQPQHF. The DNA of the CDR3 is TGTGCCAGCAGTTTAGCGCGGGGCAGGGGGCTAGATCAGCCCCAGCATTTT.

The chain uses TRBV7-9 and TRBJ1-1; maybe TRBD1 (5 bases). Deletions cut 1 base from V and 0 bases from J, with 12 bases between. Germline CDR1 is SEHNR and CDR2 is FQNEAQ (reference sequence). This CDR3 has 16 residues. The CDR3, as DNA: TGTGCCAGCAGCTTAGGGACATCTGGAATGAACACTGAAGCTTTCTTT. Translated, it gives CASSLGTSGMNTEAFF.

This clonotype occurred once. The chain joins TRBV20-1 to TRBJ2-3, with D possibly being TRBD1 (6 bases). Trimming cost V 1 base and J 1 base, with 9 bases left between them. Germline values: CDR1 DFQATT, CDR2 SNEGSKA (reference sequence). The CDR3 runs to 14 residues. This CDR3 reads CSARGDKRTDTQYF. The CDR3 DNA is TGCAGTGCTAGAGGGGACAAGCGCACAGATACGCAGTATTTT.

On this clonotype: A much larger clone differs by one base, so this may be a read error. V and J are TRBV20-1 and TRBJ1-3; no clear D gene. The germline V and J ends were trimmed by 7 bases and 4 bases, with 17 bases remaining between them. The CDR3 totals 14 residues. The germline CDR1 and CDR2 sequences are DFQATT and SNEGSKA (reference sequence). DNA of the CDR3: TGCAGTGTTAGGATTTCCAGTCCCGGAAACACCATATATTTT. This translates into CSVRISSPGNTIYF.

The rearrangement joins TRBV19 to TRBJ2-3; 16 bases are shared with TRBD2. J lost 8 bases, V lost 10 bases, and 15 bases had no gene match. CDR1 and CDR2 (germline): LNHDA, SQIVND (reference sequence). The CDR3 contains 17 residues. The CDR3 loop reads CATSPGLAGGPPTTQYF. CDR3 nucleotide sequence: TGTGCCACCAGCCCGGGACTAGCGGGGGGGCCCCCTACTACGCAGTATTTT.